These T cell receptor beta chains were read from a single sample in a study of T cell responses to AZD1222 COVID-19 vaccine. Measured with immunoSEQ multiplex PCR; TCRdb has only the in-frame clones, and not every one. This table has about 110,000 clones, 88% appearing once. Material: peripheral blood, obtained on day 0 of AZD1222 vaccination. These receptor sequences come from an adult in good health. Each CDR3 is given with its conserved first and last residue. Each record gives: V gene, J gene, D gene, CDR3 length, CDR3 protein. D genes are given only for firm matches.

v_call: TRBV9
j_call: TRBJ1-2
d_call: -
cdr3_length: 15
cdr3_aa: CASSLKLSGGDGYTF

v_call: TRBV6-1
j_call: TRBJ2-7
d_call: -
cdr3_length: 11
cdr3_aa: CASSEPYEQYF

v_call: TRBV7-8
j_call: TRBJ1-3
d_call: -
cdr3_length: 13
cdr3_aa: CASGGSSGNTIYF

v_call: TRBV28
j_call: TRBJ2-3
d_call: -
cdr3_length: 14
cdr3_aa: CASSLHPSADTQYF

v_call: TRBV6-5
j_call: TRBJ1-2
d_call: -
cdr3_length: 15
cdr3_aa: CASSYSGRRNYGYTF

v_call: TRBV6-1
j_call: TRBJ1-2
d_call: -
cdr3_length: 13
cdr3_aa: CASSDQVYYGYTF

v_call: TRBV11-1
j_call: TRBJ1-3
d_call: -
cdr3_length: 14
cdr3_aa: CASSSEFSGNTIYF

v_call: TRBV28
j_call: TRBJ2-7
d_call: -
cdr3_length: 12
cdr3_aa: CASSSNRNEQYF

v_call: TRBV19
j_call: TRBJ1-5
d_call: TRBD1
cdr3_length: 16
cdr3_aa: CASSIRTGRGNQPQHF

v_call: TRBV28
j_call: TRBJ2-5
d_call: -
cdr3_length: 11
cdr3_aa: CASNSQETQYF

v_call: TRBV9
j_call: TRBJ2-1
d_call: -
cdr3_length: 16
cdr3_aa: CASSVGSPSSYNEQFF

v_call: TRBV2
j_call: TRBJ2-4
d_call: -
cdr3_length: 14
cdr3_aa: CASTLLLAGDIQYF

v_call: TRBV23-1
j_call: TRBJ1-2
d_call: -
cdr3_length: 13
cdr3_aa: CASTTGLKGGYTF

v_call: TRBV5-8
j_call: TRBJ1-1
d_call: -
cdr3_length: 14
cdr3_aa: CASSSEFGYTEAFF

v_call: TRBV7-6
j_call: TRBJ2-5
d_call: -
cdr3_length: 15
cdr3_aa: CASSPQGRRAETQYF

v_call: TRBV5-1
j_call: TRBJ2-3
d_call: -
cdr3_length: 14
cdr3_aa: CASSYWDFTDTQYF

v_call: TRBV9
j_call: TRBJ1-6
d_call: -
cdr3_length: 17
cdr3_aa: CASSVGSGSSYNSPLHF

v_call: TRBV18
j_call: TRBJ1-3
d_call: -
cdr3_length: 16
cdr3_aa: CASSLTPTSSGNTIYF

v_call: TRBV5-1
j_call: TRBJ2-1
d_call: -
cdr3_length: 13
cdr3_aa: CASSLGNNNEQFF

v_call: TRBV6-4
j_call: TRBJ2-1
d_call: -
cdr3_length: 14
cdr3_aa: CASTGRATYNEQFF

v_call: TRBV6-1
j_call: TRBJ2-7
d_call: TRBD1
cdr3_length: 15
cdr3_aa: CASSDTTGDSYEQYF

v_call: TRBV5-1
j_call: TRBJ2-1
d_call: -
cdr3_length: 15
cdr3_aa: CASSLRDSTYNEQFF

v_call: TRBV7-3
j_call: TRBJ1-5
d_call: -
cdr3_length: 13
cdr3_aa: CASSLGPDQPQHF

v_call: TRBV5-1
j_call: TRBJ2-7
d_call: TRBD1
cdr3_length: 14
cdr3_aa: CASSWGQGAYEQYF

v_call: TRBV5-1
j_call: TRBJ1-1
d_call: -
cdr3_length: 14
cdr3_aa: CASSVTGRGTEAFF

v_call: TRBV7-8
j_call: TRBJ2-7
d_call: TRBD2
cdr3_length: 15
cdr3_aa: CASSLGSGDYYEQYF

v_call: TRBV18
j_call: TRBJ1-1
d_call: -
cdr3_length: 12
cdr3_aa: CASSRDAVEAFF

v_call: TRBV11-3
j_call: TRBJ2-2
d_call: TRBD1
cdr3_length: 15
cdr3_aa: CASSQSTGATGELFF

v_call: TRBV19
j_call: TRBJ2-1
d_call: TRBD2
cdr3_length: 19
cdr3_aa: CASSTKGGTSGSTYNEQFF

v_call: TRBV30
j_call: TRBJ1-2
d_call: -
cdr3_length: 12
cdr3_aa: CAWSVMGYGYTF

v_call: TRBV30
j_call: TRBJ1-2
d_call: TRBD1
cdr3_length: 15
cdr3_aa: CAWGETGGAGYGYTF

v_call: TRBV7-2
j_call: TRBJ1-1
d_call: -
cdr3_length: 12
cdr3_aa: CASSLSFTEAFF

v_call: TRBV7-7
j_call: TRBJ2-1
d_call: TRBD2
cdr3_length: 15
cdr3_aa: CASSLVGSGTNEQFF

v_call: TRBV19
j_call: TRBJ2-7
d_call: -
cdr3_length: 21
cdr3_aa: CASSGGGPNLTPSSGLDEQYF

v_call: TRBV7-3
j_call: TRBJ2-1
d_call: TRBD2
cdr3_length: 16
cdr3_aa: CASSYWTSGSFNEQFF